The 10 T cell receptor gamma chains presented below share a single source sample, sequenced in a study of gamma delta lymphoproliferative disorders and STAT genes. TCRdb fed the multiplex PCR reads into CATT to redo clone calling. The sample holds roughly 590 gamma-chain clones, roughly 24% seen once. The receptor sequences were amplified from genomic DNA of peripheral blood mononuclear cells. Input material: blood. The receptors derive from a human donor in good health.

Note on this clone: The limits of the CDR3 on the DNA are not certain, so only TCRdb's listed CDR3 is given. The CDR3 spells CTTVPAGLGSSETF. For the V gene the call is TRGV11; the J gene has no call. TRGV11 is labeled an ORF, and its function is uncertain. The CDR3 length equals 14 residues, ends included.

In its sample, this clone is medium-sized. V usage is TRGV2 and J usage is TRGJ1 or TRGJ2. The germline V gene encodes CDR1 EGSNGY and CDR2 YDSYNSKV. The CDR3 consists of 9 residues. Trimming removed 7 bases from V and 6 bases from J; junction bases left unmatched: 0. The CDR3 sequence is CATCYKKLF. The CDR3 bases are TGTGCCACCTGTTATAAGAAACTCTTT.

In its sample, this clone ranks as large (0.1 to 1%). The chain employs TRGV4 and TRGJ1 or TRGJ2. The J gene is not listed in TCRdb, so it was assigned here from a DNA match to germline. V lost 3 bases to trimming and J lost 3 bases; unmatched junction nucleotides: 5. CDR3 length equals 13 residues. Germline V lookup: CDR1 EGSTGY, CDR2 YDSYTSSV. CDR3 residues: CATWDKIYYKKLF. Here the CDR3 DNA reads TGTGCCACCTGGGATAAGATTTATTATAAGAAACTCTTT.

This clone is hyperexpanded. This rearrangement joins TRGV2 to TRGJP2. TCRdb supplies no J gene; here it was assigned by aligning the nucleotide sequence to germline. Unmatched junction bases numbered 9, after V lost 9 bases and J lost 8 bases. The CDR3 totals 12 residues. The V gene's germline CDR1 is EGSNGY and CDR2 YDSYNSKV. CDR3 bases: TGTGCCACCCCCAGAAGGGATTGGATCAAGACGTTT. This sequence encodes CATPRRDWIKTF.

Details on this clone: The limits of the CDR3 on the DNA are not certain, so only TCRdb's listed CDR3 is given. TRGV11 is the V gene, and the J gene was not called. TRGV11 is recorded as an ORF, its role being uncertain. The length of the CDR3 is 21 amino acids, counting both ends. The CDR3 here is CACWISLRIIIRNSLAVEQHF.

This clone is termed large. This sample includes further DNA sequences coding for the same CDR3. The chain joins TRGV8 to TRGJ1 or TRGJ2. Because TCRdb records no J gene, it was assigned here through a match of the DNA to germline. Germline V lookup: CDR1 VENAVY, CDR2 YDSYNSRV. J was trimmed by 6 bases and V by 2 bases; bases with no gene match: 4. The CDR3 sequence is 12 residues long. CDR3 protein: CATWDIRYKKLF. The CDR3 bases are TGTGCCACCTGGGATATACGTTATAAGAAACTCTTT.

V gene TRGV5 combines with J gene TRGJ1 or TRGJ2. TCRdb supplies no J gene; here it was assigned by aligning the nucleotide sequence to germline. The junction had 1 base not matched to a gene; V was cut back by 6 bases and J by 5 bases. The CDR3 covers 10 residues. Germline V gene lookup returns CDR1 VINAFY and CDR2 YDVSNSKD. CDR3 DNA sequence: TGTGCCACCTGGAATTATAAGAAACTCTTT. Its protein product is CATWNYKKLF.

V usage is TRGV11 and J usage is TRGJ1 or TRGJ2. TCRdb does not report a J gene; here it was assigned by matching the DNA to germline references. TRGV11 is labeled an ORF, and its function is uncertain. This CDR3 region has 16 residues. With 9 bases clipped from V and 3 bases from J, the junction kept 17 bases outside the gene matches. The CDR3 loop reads CACWLGTYPIYYKKLF. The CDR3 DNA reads TGTGCCTGCTGGTTAGGCACGTACCCAATTTATTATAAGAAACTCTTT.

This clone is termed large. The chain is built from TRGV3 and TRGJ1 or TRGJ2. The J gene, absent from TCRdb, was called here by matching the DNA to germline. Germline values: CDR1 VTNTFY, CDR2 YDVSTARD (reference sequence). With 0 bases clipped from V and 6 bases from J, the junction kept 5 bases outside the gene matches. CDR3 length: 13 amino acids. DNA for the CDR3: TGTGCCACCTGGGACAGGCCCTCTTATAAGAAACTCTTT. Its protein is CATWDRPSYKKLF.

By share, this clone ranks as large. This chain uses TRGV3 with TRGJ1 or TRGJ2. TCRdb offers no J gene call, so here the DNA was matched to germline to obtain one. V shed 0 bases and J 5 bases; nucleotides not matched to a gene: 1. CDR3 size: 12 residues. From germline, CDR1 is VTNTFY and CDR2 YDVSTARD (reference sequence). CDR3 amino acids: CATWDRHYKKLF. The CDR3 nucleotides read TGTGCCACCTGGGACAGGCATTATAAGAAACTCTTT.